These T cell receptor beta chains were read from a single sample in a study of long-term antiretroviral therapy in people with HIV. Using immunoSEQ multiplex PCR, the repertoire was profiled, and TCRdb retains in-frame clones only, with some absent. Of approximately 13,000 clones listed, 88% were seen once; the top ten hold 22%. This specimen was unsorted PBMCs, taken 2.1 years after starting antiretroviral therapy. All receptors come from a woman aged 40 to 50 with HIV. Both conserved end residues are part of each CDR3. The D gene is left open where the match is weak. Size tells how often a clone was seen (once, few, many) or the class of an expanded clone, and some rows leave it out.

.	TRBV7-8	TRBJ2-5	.	CASSLGGSRGTQYF	TGTGCCAGCAGCTTGGGGGGTAGCCGGGGGACCCAGTACTTC
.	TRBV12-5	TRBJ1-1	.	CASGGPGGTEAFF	TGTGCTAGTGGGGGGCCCGGCGGCACTGAAGCTTTCTTT
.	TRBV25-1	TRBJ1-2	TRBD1	CASSAGTGNGYTF	TGTGCCAGCAGTGCCGGGACAGGGAATGGCTACACCTTC
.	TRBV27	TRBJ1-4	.	CASSFIQEETNEKLFF	TGTGCCAGCAGTTTTATCCAGGAGGAAACTAATGAAAAACTGTTTTTT
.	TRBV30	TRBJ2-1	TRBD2	CAWSSGGAGYNEQFF	TGTGCCTGGAGCTCCGGGGGGGCGGGTTACAATGAGCAGTTCTTC
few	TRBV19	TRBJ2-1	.	CASSSPSSLRDEQFF	TGTGCCAGTAGTAGCCCTAGTTCCCTAAGGGATGAGCAGTTCTTC
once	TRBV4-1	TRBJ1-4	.	CASSQEGRGRDEKLFF	TGCGCCAGCAGCCAAGAGGGGAGGGGGAGGGATGAAAAACTGTTTTTT
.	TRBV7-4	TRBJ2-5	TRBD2	CASSPRTSGGVKETQYF	TGTGCCAGCAGCCCTAGGACTAGCGGGGGGGTAAAAGAGACCCAGTACTTC
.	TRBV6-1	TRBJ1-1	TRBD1	CASSERTGNTEAFF	TGTGCCAGCAGTGAAAGGACAGGGAACACTGAAGCTTTCTTT
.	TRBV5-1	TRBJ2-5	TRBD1	CASSISPGTGPETQYF	TGCGCCAGCAGCATAAGTCCCGGGACAGGTCCGGAGACCCAGTACTTC
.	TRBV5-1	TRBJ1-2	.	CASSLPTPDNYGYTF	TGCGCCAGCAGCCTCCCCACCCCGGACAACTATGGCTACACCTTC
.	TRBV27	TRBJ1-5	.	CASSPMDGFNQPQHF	TGTGCCAGCAGTCCGATGGATGGGTTCAATCAGCCCCAGCATTTT
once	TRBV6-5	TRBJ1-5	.	CASRQTKGNQPQHF	TGTGCCAGCAGGCAGACGAAGGGCAATCAGCCCCAGCATTTT
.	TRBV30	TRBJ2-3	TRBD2	CAWSGSGGILRNTQYF	TGTGCCTGGAGTGGTAGCGGGGGGATCCTTAGAAATACGCAGTATTTT
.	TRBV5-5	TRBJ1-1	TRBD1	CASSFQGAGTEAFF	TGTGCCAGCAGCTTTCAGGGGGCCGGGACTGAAGCTTTCTTT
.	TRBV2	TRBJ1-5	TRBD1	CASSWPGQGLQNPHNQPQHF	TGTGCCAGCAGTTGGCCCGGACAGGGCCTTCAAAATCCCCATAATCAGCCCCAGCATTTT
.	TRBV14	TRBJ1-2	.	CASSPIGRASYGYTF	TGTGCCAGCAGCCCGATCGGGCGCGCAAGCTATGGCTACACCTTC
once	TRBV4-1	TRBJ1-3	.	CASSQDRRYNKRFSGNTIYF	TGCGCCAGCAGCCAAGATAGGAGGTACAATAAGCGATTCTCTGGAAACACCATATATTTT
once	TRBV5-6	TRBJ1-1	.	CASSSRDNEAFF	TGTGCCAGCAGCTCCCGGGACAATGAAGCTTTCTTT
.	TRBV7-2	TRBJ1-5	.	CASSLYGDNNSNQPQHF	TGTGCCAGCAGCTTATACGGGGACAACAATAGCAATCAGCCCCAGCATTTT
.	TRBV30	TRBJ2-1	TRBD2	CAWSYSGELNNEQFF	TGTGCCTGGAGTTATAGCGGGGAACTAAACAATGAGCAGTTCTTC
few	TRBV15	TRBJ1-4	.	CATSGFTNEKLFF	TGTGCCACCTCAGGGTTCACTAATGAAAAACTGTTTTTT
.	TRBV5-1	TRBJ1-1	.	CASSLVGGRTEAFF	TGCGCCAGCAGCTTGGTTGGGGGAAGGACTGAAGCTTTCTTT
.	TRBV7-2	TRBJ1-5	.	CASSSNPRTENSNQPQHF	TGTGCCAGCAGCTCCAACCCCAGGACAGAAAATAGCAATCAGCCCCAGCATTTT
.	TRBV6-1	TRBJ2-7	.	CASSEGWARYEQYF	TGTGCCAGCAGTGAAGGGTGGGCGCGGTACGAGCAGTACTTC
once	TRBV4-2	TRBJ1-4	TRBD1	CASSQEGQGVATNEKLFF	TGTGCCAGCAGCCAAGAGGGACAGGGCGTTGCAACTAATGAAAAACTGTTTTTT
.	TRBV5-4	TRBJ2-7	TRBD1	CASSLTGGGEQYF	TGTGCCAGCAGCTTGACAGGGGGCGGCGAGCAGTACTTC
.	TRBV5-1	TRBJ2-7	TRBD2	CASSSGLVKDEQYF	TGCGCCAGCAGCTCGGGACTAGTAAAGGACGAGCAGTACTTC
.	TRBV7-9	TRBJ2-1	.	CASSFSDGDLNEQFF	TGTGCCAGCAGCTTTAGTGACGGGGATCTCAATGAGCAGTTCTTC
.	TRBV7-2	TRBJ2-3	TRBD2	CASSGRRGVTDTQYF	TGTGCCAGCAGCGGGAGGCGGGGGGTCACAGATACGCAGTATTTT
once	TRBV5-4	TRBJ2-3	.	CASSFSTDTDTQYF	TGTGCCAGCAGCTTTTCAACCGATACCGATACGCAGTATTTT
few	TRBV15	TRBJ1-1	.	CATSRAPTNTEAFF	TGTGCCACCAGCAGAGCGCCGACCAACACTGAAGCTTTCTTT
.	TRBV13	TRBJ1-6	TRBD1	CASSYTGGGSPLHF	TGTGCCAGCAGCTATACAGGGGGAGGATCACCCCTCCACTTT
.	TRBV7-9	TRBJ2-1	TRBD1	CASSSKGGRGPINEQFF	TGTGCCAGCAGCTCCAAGGGAGGCAGGGGGCCCATAAATGAGCAGTTCTTC
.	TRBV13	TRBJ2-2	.	CASTRGELPGELFF	TGTGCCAGTACAAGGGGGGAATTGCCCGGGGAGCTGTTTTTT
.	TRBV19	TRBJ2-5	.	CASSPSLGGETQYF	TGTGCCAGTAGTCCGAGCCTGGGCGGGGAGACCCAGTACTTC
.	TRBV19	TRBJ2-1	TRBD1	CASFPLQGACSYNEQFF	TGTGCCAGTTTTCCCCTCCAGGGGGCTTGCTCCTACAATGAGCAGTTCTTC
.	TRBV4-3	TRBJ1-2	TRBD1	CASSQRYSGQLNYGYTF	TGCGCCAGCAGCCAAAGATACTCGGGACAGCTTAACTATGGCTACACCTTC
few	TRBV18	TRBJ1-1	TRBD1	CASSPSQGRGFEAFF	TGTGCCAGCTCACCATCACAGGGGCGCGGCTTTGAAGCTTTCTTT
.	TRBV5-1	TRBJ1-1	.	CASSFGRGDTEAFF	TGCGCCAGCAGCTTTGGCAGAGGCGACACTGAAGCTTTCTTT
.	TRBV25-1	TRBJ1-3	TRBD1	CASSAGQGFPSGNTIYF	TGTGCCAGCAGTGCGGGACAGGGGTTCCCTTCCGGAAACACCATATATTTT
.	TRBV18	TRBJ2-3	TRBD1	CASSPGQGQPTDTQYF	TGTGCCAGCTCACCCGGACAGGGGCAACCCACAGATACGCAGTATTTT
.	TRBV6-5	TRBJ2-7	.	CASSYSPGQIYEQYF	TGTGCCAGCAGTTACTCGCCGGGACAAATCTACGAGCAGTACTTC
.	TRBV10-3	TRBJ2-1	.	CAISEMLSLDNEQFF	TGTGCCATCAGTGAAATGTTAAGCCTTGACAATGAGCAGTTCTTC
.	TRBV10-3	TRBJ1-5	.	CAISAGERSNQPQHF	TGTGCCATCAGTGCGGGGGAGAGGAGCAATCAGCCCCAGCATTTT
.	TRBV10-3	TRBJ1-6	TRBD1	CAISEMGQGKSPLHF	TGTGCCATCAGTGAGATGGGACAGGGGAAATCACCCCTCCACTTT
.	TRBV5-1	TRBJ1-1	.	CASSLAGVGGRGTEAFF	TGCGCCAGCAGCTTGGCCGGTGTTGGGGGTCGGGGCACTGAAGCTTTCTTT
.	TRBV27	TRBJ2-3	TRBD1	CASSLGQSTDTQYF	TGTGCCAGCAGTTTGGGACAGAGCACAGATACGCAGTATTTT
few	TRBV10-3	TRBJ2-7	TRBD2	CASRGTSAHEQYF	TGTGCCAGTAGGGGGACTAGCGCCCACGAGCAGTACTTC
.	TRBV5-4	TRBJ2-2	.	CASSLEDGGGWGELFF	TGTGCCAGCAGCTTGGAAGACGGAGGGGGATGGGGGGAGCTGTTTTTT
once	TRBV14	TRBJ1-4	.	CASSQDTTNEKLFF	TGTGCCAGCAGCCAAGATACAACTAATGAAAAACTGTTTTTT
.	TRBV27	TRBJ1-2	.	CASSPQDSYYGYTF	TGTGCCAGCAGTCCACAGGACAGTTACTATGGCTACACCTTC